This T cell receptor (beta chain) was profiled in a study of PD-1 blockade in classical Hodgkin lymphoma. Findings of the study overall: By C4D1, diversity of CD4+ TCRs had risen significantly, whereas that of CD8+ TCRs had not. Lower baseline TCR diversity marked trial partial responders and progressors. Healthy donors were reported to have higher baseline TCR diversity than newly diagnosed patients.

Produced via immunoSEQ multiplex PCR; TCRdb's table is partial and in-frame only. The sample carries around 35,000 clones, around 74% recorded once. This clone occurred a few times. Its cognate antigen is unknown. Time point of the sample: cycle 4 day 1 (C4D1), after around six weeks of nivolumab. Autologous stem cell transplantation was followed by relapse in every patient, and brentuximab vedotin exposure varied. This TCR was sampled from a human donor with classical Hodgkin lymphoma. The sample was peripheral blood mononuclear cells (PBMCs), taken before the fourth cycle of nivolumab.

Here the CDR3 DNA reads TGTGCCAGCAGCGTCCTCTGGGACACTAGCTCTGGAAACACCATATATTTT. Protein product: CASSVLWDTSSGNTIYF. This chain joins TRBV9 and TRBJ1-3; tentatively, D is TRBD1 (6 bases). Deletions cut 2 bases from V and 0 bases from J, with 15 bases between. Germline V gene sequence: CDR1 SGDLS, CDR2 YYNGEE. The CDR3 is 17 amino acids.